This record looks at one T cell receptor (beta chain) sequence and its context. Germline lookup yields CDR1 SNHLY and CDR2 FYNNEI. The CDR3 extends over 12 amino acids. Trimming removed 11 bases from V and 0 bases from J, with 9 bases in between. The sample originates from a study of technical replicates of blood from several donors. TCRdb's table, derived via immunoSEQ multiplex PCR, lists solely in-frame clones and lacks some. The sample holds fewer than 85,000 clones, around 90% seen once. The sample comprised T cells isolated from PBMCs. The clonotype was recovered from a human donor in good health. V usage is TRBV2 and J usage is TRBJ2-3, with D possibly being TRBD1 (5 bases). CDR3: CAGHRSTDTQYF. For the CDR3, the DNA is TGTGCCGGACACAGAAGCACAGATACGCAGTATTTT.